This TCR beta chain was observed in a study of blood T cells in healthy people across ages. Findings and caveats of the study: What prevented conclusive comparison of naive and antigen-experienced cells was that PBMCs were unsorted.

A sample-barcoded 5' primer and a J-beta primer mix were used in a second PCR of about 6 to 11 cycles. Each CDR3 protein gets one entry after TCRdb re-called the 5' RACE reads with MiXCR. The table includes nearly 1 million distinct CDR3 sequences, roughly 47% detected once. This clonotype was counted between two and nine times. Its antigen is still unknown. Germline CDR1 SQVTM, CDR2 ANQGSEA. V shed 2 bases and J shed 6 bases, with 8 bases lying between them. This CDR3 spans 12 amino acids. What was sequenced was blood. This TCR came from a woman aged 55-69 years in good health. The rearrangement joins TRBV29-1 to TRBJ2-1, with D perhaps TRBD2 (5 bases). DNA for the CDR3: TGCAGCGTTGAACCGGGAAGCAATGAGCAGTTCTTC. Translated, it gives CSVEPGSNEQFF.